The 24 T cell receptor beta chains listed next were all sequenced from one sample in a study of blood T cell repertoires in COVID-19. Profiling relied on immunoSEQ multiplex PCR, and the TCRdb table lists in-frame clones only, not all of them. Among about 180,000 clones, about 91% were seen once, and the ten largest hold approximately 4%. The sequenced sample consisted of peripheral blood. The receptors were gathered from a woman aged 25 to 45 with acute or convalescent COVID-19.

This chain links TRBV30 with TRBJ1-6; weak D call: TRBD1 (5 bases). Germline loops: CDR1 GTSNPN, CDR2 SVGIG (reference sequence). The CDR3 loop spans 15 amino acids. Trimming shortened V by 1 base and J by 2 bases, and 9 bases separated the two germline ends. In nucleotides, the CDR3 is TGTGCCTGGAGTGCAGGGATCGCCTATAATTCACCCCTCCACTTT. The encoded protein is CAWSAGIAYNSPLHF.

V and J are TRBV2 and TRBJ2-3, with a weak D call TRBD1 (5 bases). V was shortened by 9 bases and J by 4 bases, with 5 bases between the two germline ends. The CDR3 is 10 amino acids. In germline, CDR1 is SNHLY, CDR2 FYNNEI. CDR3 amino acids: CARGADTQYF. The CDR3 DNA sequence: TGTGCCAGAGGGGCAGATACGCAGTATTTT. The variable domain in full, completed from reference TRBV2 and TRBJ2-3, reads EPEVTQTPSHQVTQMGQEVILRCVPISNHLYFYWYRQILGQKVEFLVSFYNNEISEKSEIFDDQFSVERPDGSNFTLKIRSTKLEDSAMYFCARGADTQYFGPGTRLTVL.

This clone was seen only a few times. The chain uses TRBV3-1 (or the pseudogene TRBV3-2) and TRBJ2-4; D uncertain. V shed 0 bases and J shed 15 bases, with 15 bases lying between them. Germline V gene data show CDR1 as LGHDT and CDR2 as YNNKEL (reference sequence). This CDR3 is 13 amino acids long. DNA of the CDR3: TGTGCCAGCAGCCAAGATGTCGGCGGTCAAGGGTACTTC. Translated: CASSQDVGGQGYF.

The J gene is TRBJ2-1, the V gene TRBV5-6, with no clear D. Germline V gives CDR1 SGHDT, CDR2 YYEEEE. This CDR3 region has 15 residues. Trimming took off 4 bases at V and 5 bases at J, with 16 bases between the two ends. CDR3 in DNA: TGTGCCAGCAGCCCGCTAGGAGAGCCAAACAATGAGCAGTTCTTC. This translates into CASSPLGEPNNEQFF.

This rearrangement joins TRBV2 to TRBJ1-3; TRBD1 matches at 9 bases. V lost 7 bases, J lost 4 bases, and 2 bases stayed unmatched. The V gene's germline CDR1 is SNHLY and CDR2 FYNNEI. The CDR3 contains 13 residues. The CDR3 DNA follows: TGTGCCAGCACGGGGACAGGGGGAAACACCATATATTTT. Amino acids: CASTGTGGNTIYF.

The J gene is TRBJ2-5, the V gene TRBV2; D is uncertain. Trimming took off 4 bases at V and 4 bases at J, with 4 bases between the two ends. Germline V lookup: CDR1 SNHLY, CDR2 FYNNEI. CDR3 length: 11 residues. CDR3: CASSVRETQYF. The CDR3 DNA follows: TGTGCCAGCAGTGTCCGAGAGACCCAGTACTTC.

V and J are TRBV7-8 and TRBJ2-7; perhaps TRBD2 as D (6 bases). Trimming cost V 0 bases and J 7 bases, with 16 bases left between them. The CDR3 has 15 residues. Per germline, CDR1 SGHVS and CDR2 FQNEAQ. CDR3 region: CASSLAKEGPREQYF. The CDR3 coding sequence is TGTGCCAGCAGCTTAGCAAAGGAGGGCCCGAGGGAGCAGTACTTC.

The J gene is TRBJ2-1, the V gene TRBV5-4; 9 positions agree with TRBD1. CDR3 size: 13 residues. The germline V gene encodes CDR1 SGHNT and CDR2 YYREEE (reference sequence). The V and J ends lost 9 bases and 9 bases, in that order; junction bases with no gene match: 10. For the CDR3, the DNA is TGTGCCACCTCGGACAGGGGTGGAAGTGAGCAGTTCTTC. Protein product: CATSDRGGSEQFF.

The chain has TRBV7-2 and TRBJ2-1; 8 bases line up with TRBD2. Trimming cost V 4 bases and J 9 bases; bases outside gene matches: 11. The germline V gene encodes CDR1 SGHTA and CDR2 FQGNSA. The length of the CDR3 is 15 residues. DNA for the CDR3: TGTGCCAGCAGCTGGACGGGGACTAGTAACTCTGAGCAGTTCTTC. Amino acid sequence: CASSWTGTSNSEQFF.

This clone was detected only once. The chain recombines TRBV19 with TRBJ2-1; D is uncertain. The CDR3 totals 14 residues. V dropped 6 bases and J dropped 0 bases, with 9 bases sitting between them. Per germline, CDR1 LNHDA and CDR2 SQIVND (reference sequence). In nucleotides, the CDR3 is TGTGCCAGTAGCATTGAGAGCTCCTACAATGAGCAGTTCTTC. This encodes CASSIESSYNEQFF.

This clone was observed a single time. The chain uses TRBV7-9 and TRBJ1-5, with D uncertain. Looked up from germline, CDR1 is SEHNR and CDR2 is FQNEAQ (reference sequence). V was trimmed by 5 bases and J by 7 bases, leaving 9 bases between them. CDR3 size: 12 residues. The CDR3 DNA is TGTGCCAGCAGCGCGGACTGGCAGCCCCAGCATTTT. It yields the protein CASSADWQPQHF.

This rearrangement joins TRBV28 to TRBJ2-3; 12 bases are a match to TRBD2. Unmatched junction bases numbered 4, after V lost 6 bases and J lost 3 bases. Germline assignment: CDR1 MDHEN and CDR2 SYDVKM. This CDR3 comprises 15 residues. CDR3 sequence: CASSRTSGRTDTQYF. The CDR3 coding sequence is TGTGCCAGCAGCCGAACTAGCGGGAGGACAGATACGCAGTATTTT.

V is TRBV7-2 and J is TRBJ2-4; 7 bases map to TRBD2. The CDR3 loop spans 15 amino acids. Germline V lookup: CDR1 SGHTA, CDR2 FQGNSA. Trimming removed 1 base from V and 7 bases from J; junction bases left unmatched: 7. The CDR3 DNA reads TGTGCCAGCAGCTTAGATCGCGGGAGCATGAACATTCAGTACTTC. Residues: CASSLDRGSMNIQYF.

This chain links TRBV6-1 with TRBJ1-5; D unclear. Germline values: CDR1 MNHNS, CDR2 SASEGT. V was pared by 0 bases and J by 0 bases, with 9 bases between. There are 16 residues in the CDR3. CDR3 amino acids: CASSEAIQFSNQPQHF. In DNA form, the CDR3 reads TGTGCCAGCAGTGAAGCGATACAGTTTAGCAATCAGCCCCAGCATTTT.

The chain uses TRBV24-1 and TRBJ2-5, with 10 bases aligning to TRBD1. The CDR3 covers 13 residues. The germline CDR1 and CDR2 sequences are KGHDR and SFDVKD. The trim removed 5 bases at V and 5 bases at J, leaving 1 base unmatched. In nucleotides, the CDR3 is TGTGCCACCAGTGGGACAGGGGGTGAGACCCAGTACTTC. Protein sequence: CATSGTGGETQYF.

The chain uses TRBV18 and TRBJ1-2; a possible D gene is TRBD1 (5 bases). The germline CDR1 and CDR2 sequences are KGHSH and LQKENI. V was shortened by 3 bases and J by 6 bases, with 14 bases between the two germline ends. This CDR3 contains 14 residues. This CDR3 reads CASSPLAGMDGYTF. The CDR3 DNA is TGTGCCAGCTCACCCCTCGCAGGGATGGATGGCTACACCTTC.

This clone was counted once. This chain uses TRBV20-1 with TRBJ1-1; D is ambiguous. The germline CDR1 and CDR2 sequences are DFQATT and SNEGSKA (reference sequence). Between the trimmed V and J ends, which lost 3 bases and 8 bases, there was a span of 7 bases. The CDR3 runs 10 residues. The CDR3 bases are TGCAGTGCTAGCCAACTCGAAGCTTTCTTT. It specifies CSASQLEAFF.

The V gene is TRBV18, the J gene TRBJ2-7; tentatively, D is TRBD1 (6 bases). The CDR3 covers 15 residues. CDR1 is KGHSH and CDR2 is LQKENI in the germline V gene. V was trimmed by 2 bases and J by 3 bases, leaving 14 bases between them. The CDR3 DNA reads as TGTGCCAGCTCACCAGGCCAGGGGCCACTCTACGAGCAGTACTTC. This gives the protein CASSPGQGPLYEQYF.

This clone was counted once. V and J are TRBV11-2 and TRBJ2-5; D gene unclear. Trimming removed 3 bases at V and 7 bases at J, with 15 bases between. The CDR3 length is 14 residues. CDR1 SGHAT and CDR2 FQNNGV come from the germline V gene. The CDR3: CASSLENPMSTQYF. The CDR3 coding sequence is TGTGCCAGCAGCTTGGAGAACCCTATGTCGACCCAGTACTTC. The full variable domain, completed using reference TRBV11-2 and TRBJ2-5, is EAGVAQSPRYKIIEKRQSVAFWCNPISGHATLYWYQQILGQGPKLLIQFQNNGVVDDSQLPKDRFSAERLKGVDSTLKIQPAKLEDSAVYLCASSLENPMSTQYFGPGTRLLVL.

The CDR3 coding sequence is TGTGCCAGCAGTTCAGCGGTCCAGCCCCAGCATTTT. It is translated as CASSSAVQPQHF. This chain uses TRBV28 with TRBJ1-5; D call uncertain. The germline V and J ends were trimmed by 4 bases and 7 bases, with 8 bases remaining between them. The CDR3 spans 12 residues. Germline CDR1 reads MDHEN; CDR2 reads SYDVKM.

This chain connects TRBV5-1 to TRBJ2-5, with TRBD2 matching 7 bases. The CDR3 is made up of 13 amino acids. The ends lost 5 bases at V and 1 base at J; junction bases unmatched: 2. Looked up from germline, CDR1 is SGHRS and CDR2 is YFSETQ. The CDR3 DNA reads as TGCGCCAGCAGGGGAGGGAGCCAAGAGACCCAGTACTTC. This translates into CASRGGSQETQYF.

The chain joins TRBV7-2 to TRBJ1-2; 8 nucleotides align to TRBD1. Losses at the gene ends were 5 bases for V and 7 bases for J; bases not matched to a gene: 6. CDR3 length: 13 amino acids. Germline CDR1 is SGHTA and CDR2 is FQGNSA. CDR3 in amino acids: CASSLRTGSGYTF. The CDR3 DNA reads as TGTGCCAGCAGCCTAAGGACAGGGTCTGGCTACACCTTC.

The V and J genes are TRBV5-1 and TRBJ2-1; D remains ambiguous. V was trimmed by 7 bases and J by 4 bases, leaving 9 bases between them. Germline values: CDR1 SGHRS, CDR2 YFSETQ. This CDR3 region has 12 residues. The CDR3 region is CASGDFYNEQFF. The CDR3 region has the DNA TGCGCCAGCGGTGACTTTTACAATGAGCAGTTCTTC.

This chain links TRBV6-2 or TRBV6-3 with TRBJ1-5, with D possibly matching TRBD1 (6 bases). Germline CDR1 is MNHEY and CDR2 is SVGEGT. The germline V and J ends were trimmed by 4 bases and 3 bases, with 7 bases remaining between them. The CDR3 loop spans 13 amino acids. The CDR3 reads CASSWGLNQPQHF. In nucleotides, the CDR3 is TGTGCCAGCAGTTGGGGGCTCAATCAGCCCCAGCATTTT.